One and the same sample provided the 30 T cell receptor beta chains below, sequenced in a study of cytomegalovirus exposure and HLA in healthy donors. The PCR employed 60 Vbeta primers together with 13 Jbeta primers. TCRdb's copy holds only in-frame clones and misses some; the assay was immunoSEQ multiplex PCR. The sample records approximately 150,000 clones, over 75% being singletons. The sequencing sample was made of PBMCs. These receptors were collected from a man aged 50-59 years in good health and CMV-seropositive.

The V gene is TRBV5-1, the J gene TRBJ2-5; D may be TRBD2 (6 bases). CDR1 is SGHRS and CDR2 is YFSETQ in the germline V gene. Trimming stripped 4 bases from V and 0 bases from J, with 10 bases between. This CDR3 spans 14 amino acids. CDR3 in amino acids: CASSLGLYQETQYF. CDR3 in DNA: TGCGCCAGCAGCCTGGGACTGTACCAAGAGACCCAGTACTTC.

This chain joins TRBV6-1 and TRBJ2-1; TRBD2 might be the D (5 bases). Trimming removed 4 bases at V and 7 bases at J, with 11 bases between. The CDR3 is made up of 13 amino acids. Germline CDR1 is MNHNS and CDR2 is SASEGT. The CDR3 coding sequence is TGTGCCAGCAGTGCCAACGGGAATAATGAGCAGTTCTTC. Translating gives CASSANGNNEQFF.

The V gene is TRBV30, the J gene TRBJ1-5; no reliable D call. V lost 0 bases and J 10 bases, leaving 10 bases between the germline ends. CDR3 size: 12 residues. Germline values: CDR1 GTSNPN, CDR2 SVGIG (reference sequence). The CDR3 nucleotides read TGTGCCTGGAGTGTACTAGGGCGACCCCAGCATTTT. Protein product: CAWSVLGRPQHF.

The rearrangement joins TRBV28 to TRBJ1-2; D not certain. The CDR3 has 14 amino acids. Between the trimmed V and J ends, which lost 5 bases and 4 bases, there was a span of 14 bases. Per germline, CDR1 MDHEN and CDR2 SYDVKM. The CDR3, as DNA: TGTGCCAGCAGTCGGGAGGTAGCACCCTATGGCTACACCTTC. Translating it yields CASSREVAPYGYTF.

This sequence joins TRBV4-1 and TRBJ1-3, with 8 bases that match TRBD1. Germline V lookup: CDR1 MGHRA, CDR2 YSYEKL. After removal of 2 bases from V and 6 bases from J, the junction contained 6 bases not matched to a gene. The CDR3 is 15 amino acids. CDR3 bases: TGCGCCAGCAGCCAATCGGACAGGGTTTTAAACACCATATATTTT. It translates to CASSQSDRVLNTIYF.

Notes on this clone: The same CDR3 also results from other DNA sequences found in this sample. The chain recombines TRBV28 with TRBJ1-2; 10 bases fit TRBD1. V gave up 3 bases and J gave up 7 bases; unmatched junction bases: 2. Germline CDR1 MDHEN, CDR2 SYDVKM. The CDR3 runs 13 residues. CDR3 DNA sequence: TGTGCCAGCAGTTTGGGGACAGGGGTTGGCTACACCTTC. Residues: CASSLGTGVGYTF.

With respect to this clone: Other nucleotide sequences from this sample produce the same CDR3. The chain joins TRBV11-2 to TRBJ2-7; TRBD1 is a possible D gene (6 bases). The CDR3 length is 13 residues. V lost 3 bases to trimming and J lost 3 bases, with 9 bases between them. Germline CDR1 SGHAT, CDR2 FQNNGV. CDR3 nucleotides: TGTGCCAGCAGCTTGGGACACCTCTACGAGCAGTACTTC. It is translated as CASSLGHLYEQYF.

The genes are TRBV5-5 and TRBJ1-5, with TRBD1 matching over 11 bases. CDR3 length equals 16 residues. Trimming took 4 bases from V and 6 from J; bases not matched to a gene: 9. The germline gives CDR1 SGHKS, CDR2 YYEKEE (reference sequence). CDR3 sequence (DNA): TGTGCCAGCAGCCGTGCCGGGACAGGGGGGACTCAGCCCCAGCATTTT. Its translation: CASSRAGTGGTQPQHF.

This sequence joins TRBV6-5 and TRBJ1-1, with a tentative D call TRBD1 (6 bases). The V gene's germline CDR1 is MNHEY and CDR2 SVGAGI. CDR3 size: 16 residues. The V end was cut by 4 bases, the J end by 1 base, with 16 bases between. CDR3 in DNA: TGTGCCAGCAGTTCGTCTGGGACAAATGGGAACACTGAAGCTTTCTTT. Translating it yields CASSSSGTNGNTEAFF.

The chain uses TRBV6-5 and TRBJ2-1; TRBD2 matches at 7 bases. Trimming took 0 bases from V and 5 from J; bases not matched to a gene: 4. Germline CDR1 MNHEY, CDR2 SVGAGI. The CDR3 loop spans 15 amino acids. Here the CDR3 reads CASSYSPSGHNEQFF. The CDR3 DNA sequence: TGTGCCAGCAGTTACTCGCCTAGCGGCCACAATGAGCAGTTCTTC.

V gene TRBV5-1 combines with J gene TRBJ1-1; D not certain. V lost 4 bases to trimming and J lost 1 base, with 11 bases between them. Germline loops: CDR1 SGHRS, CDR2 YFSETQ. This CDR3 is built from 14 residues. This CDR3 is CASSLTVQNTEAFF. Here the CDR3 DNA reads TGCGCCAGCAGCCTAACCGTCCAGAACACTGAAGCTTTCTTT.

The chain is built from TRBV6-1 and TRBJ2-3; 7 bases line up with TRBD2. This CDR3 is 15 amino acids long. Germline CDR1 and CDR2: MNHNS and SASEGT. After removal of 4 bases from V and 2 bases from J, the junction contained 6 bases not matched to a gene. CDR3 residues: CASSAWGGFTDTQYF. For the CDR3, the DNA is TGTGCCAGCAGTGCCTGGGGGGGTTTCACAGATACGCAGTATTTT.

The V call is TRBV5-1, the J call TRBJ1-6, with TRBD1 matching over 7 bases. V lost 0 bases and J lost 0; bases outside the gene matches: 0. CDR1 SGHRS and CDR2 YFSETQ come from the germline V gene. The CDR3 is made up of 16 amino acids. The CDR3 nucleotides are TGCGCCAGCAGCTTGGGGGACAGCTCCTATAATTCACCCCTCCACTTT. Translating gives CASSLGDSSYNSPLHF.

The chain joins TRBV7-6 to TRBJ1-1; no clear D gene. This CDR3 has 14 residues. The ends were cut back, 1 base at V and 1 base at J, with 7 bases in the middle. Germline V gene lookup returns CDR1 SGHVS and CDR2 FNYEAQ. CDR3 residues: CASSLVSGNTEAFF. The DNA of the CDR3 is TGTGCCAGCAGCTTAGTGTCAGGGAACACTGAAGCTTTCTTT.

The chain combines TRBV5-5 with TRBJ2-7; 7 nucleotides match TRBD1. CDR3 length equals 16 residues. In germline, CDR1 is SGHKS, CDR2 YYEKEE (reference sequence). Trimming cost V 2 bases and J 2 bases; bases outside gene matches: 10. The CDR3 nucleotides read TGTGCCAGCAGCTTAGCCACAGGGGTAAGTCCCTACGAGCAGTACTTC. This gives the protein CASSLATGVSPYEQYF.

This chain joins TRBV7-3 and TRBJ2-5, with a weak D call TRBD1 (6 bases). This CDR3 spans 13 amino acids. The V and J ends lost 5 bases and 3 bases respectively, with 10 bases between them. From germline, CDR1 is SGHTA and CDR2 FQGTGA. The DNA for the CDR3 is TGTGCCAGCAGCCCCGGGACAAAAGAGACCCAGTACTTC. Translated: CASSPGTKETQYF.

V and J are TRBV5-5 and TRBJ2-7; 11 bases map to TRBD2. Germline V gene data show CDR1 as SGHKS and CDR2 as YYEKEE (reference sequence). The V segment lost 4 bases and the J segment 2 bases; nucleotides outside the gene matches: 5. CDR3 length: 15 residues. The CDR3 DNA sequence: TGTGCCAGCAGCCCGGGACTAGCGGAAACCTACGAGCAGTACTTC. Its protein is CASSPGLAETYEQYF. The whole variable domain, remainder taken from reference TRBV5-5 and TRBJ2-7, is DAGVTQSPTHLIKTRGQQVTLRCSPISGHKSVSWYQQVLGQGPQFIFQYYEKEERGRGNFPDRFSARQFPNYSSELNVNALLLGDSALYLCASSPGLAETYEQYFGPGTRLTVT.

The chain has TRBV6-4 and TRBJ1-2, with no clear D. Trimming removed 4 bases from V and 4 bases from J, with 19 bases in between. The germline CDR1 and CDR2 sequences are MRHNA and SNTAGT. This CDR3 region has 16 residues. The CDR3 DNA sequence: TGTGCCAGCAGTGTGAGGTATGCCGATCGGGTCTATGGCTACACCTTC. Translating it yields CASSVRYADRVYGYTF.

The chain recombines TRBV5-6 with TRBJ2-7; 13 nucleotides agree with TRBD2. This CDR3 spans 17 amino acids. CDR1 and CDR2 from the germline V gene are SGHDT and YYEEEE. With 3 bases clipped from V and 0 bases from J, the junction kept 6 bases outside the gene matches. This chain's CDR3 is CASSSGLAGWSSYEQYF. DNA for the CDR3: TGTGCCAGCAGCTCGGGACTAGCGGGGTGGAGCTCCTACGAGCAGTACTTC.

The chain has TRBV18 and TRBJ2-3; 9 bases align to TRBD2. The CDR3 contains 17 residues. Germline lookup yields CDR1 KGHSH and CDR2 LQKENI. The ends lost 0 bases at V and 2 bases at J; junction bases unmatched: 6. This CDR3 reads CASSPPPLAGYTDTQYF. The CDR3 bases are TGTGCCAGCTCACCACCGCCGCTAGCGGGATACACAGATACGCAGTATTTT.

This clone was counted a few times. At one end, the junction sequence differs from germline, possibly due to a read error. V gene TRBV7-7 combines with J gene TRBJ2-1; 10 bases are shared with TRBD2. There are 13 residues in the CDR3. CDR1 is SSHAT, CDR2 FNYEAQ, per germline (reference sequence). Written as DNA, the CDR3 is TGTGCTAGCAGCGCTACGGGACTAGCGGAGCAGTTCTTC. As protein: CASSATGLAEQFF.

This chain joins TRBV28 and TRBJ1-1, with D uncertain. V was cut by 2 bases and J by 6 bases, with 16 bases left in between. This CDR3 comprises 15 residues. Germline V gene lookup returns CDR1 MDHEN and CDR2 SYDVKM. This CDR3 reads CASSLGGKGRSEAFF. CDR3 in DNA: TGTGCCAGCAGTTTAGGAGGAAAGGGAAGATCTGAAGCTTTCTTT.

This sequence joins TRBV21-1 and TRBJ2-2; the table's TRBD1 call for D was not verified on the DNA. TRBV21-1 is shown as a pseudogene. The CDR3 totals 16 residues. CDR3 residues: CASSPGTGGGTGELFF. In DNA form, the CDR3 reads TGTGCCAGCAGTCCGGGGACAGGGGGCGGCACCGGGGAGCTGTTTTTT.

In its sample, this clone was seen a few times. V usage is TRBV2 and J usage is TRBJ2-5; 7 bases line up with TRBD2. Losses at the gene ends were 10 bases for V and 6 bases for J; bases not matched to a gene: 14. Germline V gene sequence: CDR1 SNHLY, CDR2 FYNNEI. The CDR3 is 14 residues long. The CDR3 bases are TGTGCCACCAGACCGGCGGGAGCAATGCAGACCCAGTACTTC. Residues: CATRPAGAMQTQYF.

The chain joins TRBV4-2 to TRBJ2-7; D unclear. V lost 1 base and J lost 4, with 14 bases in between. Germline V gene sequence: CDR1 LGHNA, CDR2 YNFKEQ. The CDR3 has 15 amino acids. The DNA for the CDR3 is TGTGCCAGCAGCCAAGTCCAGGAACGTCAATACGAGCAGTACTTC. This gives the protein CASSQVQERQYEQYF.

There are a few counts of this clone. The chain uses TRBV5-6 and TRBJ1-1, with D perhaps matching TRBD1 (6 bases). The length of the CDR3 is 14 residues. Germline V CDR1 and CDR2: SGHDT, YYEEEE. The ends were cut back, 4 bases at V and 3 bases at J, with 13 bases in the middle. DNA for the CDR3: TGTGCCAGCAGCGGTCTCAGGGGATACACTGAAGCTTTCTTT. It codes for CASSGLRGYTEAFF.

The rearrangement joins TRBV6-5 to TRBJ1-5; no clear D. Trimming cost V 4 bases and J 9 bases, with 10 bases left between them. Looked up from germline, CDR1 is MNHEY and CDR2 is SVGAGI. This CDR3 has 12 amino acids. CDR3 in amino acids: CASSSPPGPQHF. DNA for the CDR3: TGTGCCAGCAGTTCACCCCCGGGGCCCCAGCATTTT.

This clone showed up just once. V gene TRBV9 combines with J gene TRBJ2-7, with TRBD1 matching 9 bases. This CDR3 is built from 16 residues. CDR1 is SGDLS and CDR2 is YYNGEE in the germline V gene. The ends lost 4 bases at V and 0 bases at J; junction bases unmatched: 8. Here the CDR3 reads CASSTGGTGPSYEQYF. In nucleotides, the CDR3 is TGTGCCAGCAGCACAGGGGGGACAGGGCCCTCCTACGAGCAGTACTTC.

This clone showed up just a few times. V and J are TRBV30 and TRBJ2-1, with 10 positions matching TRBD1. There are 14 residues in the CDR3. The V gene end was trimmed by 3 bases and the J gene end by 7 bases; junction bases not matched to a gene: 6. In germline, CDR1 is GTSNPN, CDR2 SVGIG (reference sequence). The CDR3 DNA reads TGTGCCTGGAGCCATGGACAGGGGGTTAATGAGCAGTTCTTC. Translation gives CAWSHGQGVNEQFF.

The J gene is TRBJ2-5, the V gene TRBV2, with TRBD1 matching over 8 bases. With 8 bases clipped from V and 2 bases from J, the junction kept 13 bases outside the gene matches. The germline CDR1 and CDR2 sequences are SNHLY and FYNNEI. The CDR3 consists of 16 residues. The chain's CDR3 is CASRGGQAQPQETQYF. In nucleotides, the CDR3 is TGTGCCAGCCGTGGGGGACAGGCTCAACCTCAAGAGACCCAGTACTTC.